Shown below are 16 T cell receptor beta chains from a single sample sequenced in a study of shared clonotypes between healthy human individuals. Assay: immunoSEQ multiplex PCR; the TCRdb copy retains only in-frame clones and omits some. Here the sample spans 2 million to 2.5 million clones, more than 80% being singletons. The material sequenced was naive CD4+ T cells from PBMCs. The subset here: CD45RA+ positively selected. All receptors derive from a man aged 18 to 30 in good health. Some clones in this sample may be carry-over from other donors' samples.

The chain uses TRBV29-1 and TRBJ1-1; tentatively, D is TRBD1 (5 bases). Germline values: CDR1 SQVTM, CDR2 ANQGSEA. This CDR3 is built from 13 residues. V shed 7 bases and J shed 1 base, with 13 bases lying between them. The CDR3 loop reads CSAERGSNTEAFF. CDR3 sequence (DNA): TGCAGCGCTGAGCGGGGGTCGAACACTGAAGCTTTCTTT. The full variable domain, completed using reference TRBV29-1 and TRBJ1-1, is SAVISQKPSRDICQRGTSLTIQCQVDSQVTMMFWYRQQPGQSLTLIATANQGSEATYESGFVIDKFPISRPNLTFSTLTVSNMSPEDSSIYLCSAERGSNTEAFFGQGTRLTVV.

The J gene is TRBJ2-7, the V gene TRBV7-2, with D possibly TRBD1 on 6 matching bases. Germline loops: CDR1 SGHTA, CDR2 FQGNSA. The CDR3 is 16 amino acids. The V and J ends lost 5 bases and 0 bases respectively, with 17 bases between them. The CDR3 sequence is CASSALWQGRSYEQYF. In nucleotides, the CDR3 is TGTGCCAGCAGCGCGCTATGGCAGGGGCGCTCCTACGAGCAGTACTTC.

This chain uses TRBV7-2 with TRBJ2-1; a weak D match, TRBD2 (5 bases). The germline V gene encodes CDR1 SGHTA and CDR2 FQGNSA. This CDR3 has 14 residues. Trimming stripped 5 bases from V and 8 bases from J, with 16 bases between. The CDR3 protein is CASSPPPASHEQFF. The CDR3 bases are TGTGCCAGCAGCCCTCCCCCGGCTAGCCATGAGCAGTTCTTC.

The chain employs TRBV5-6 and TRBJ2-5; no clear D gene. The CDR3 covers 15 residues. Germline V gene data show CDR1 as SGHDT and CDR2 as YYEEEE. V shed 0 bases and J shed 5 bases, with 14 bases lying between them. DNA of the CDR3: TGTGCCAGCAGCTTGGATAGGCGGTTGGGGGAGACCCAGTACTTC. Translating gives CASSLDRRLGETQYF.

This clone occurred once. The same CDR3 can be traced to other DNA sequences in this sample. The J gene is TRBJ2-1, the V gene TRBV5-1, with 10 bases identical to TRBD2. Germline V lookup: CDR1 SGHRS, CDR2 YFSETQ. This CDR3 has 14 residues. With 4 bases clipped from V and 5 bases from J, the junction kept 3 bases outside the gene matches. CDR3 sequence: CASSRTSGNNEQFF. In DNA, the CDR3 is TGCGCCAGCAGCAGGACTAGCGGTAACAATGAGCAGTTCTTC.

This clone was seen more than once but under ten times. The chain employs TRBV5-1 and TRBJ1-1; D remains ambiguous. V was clipped by 2 bases and J by 8 bases, with 13 bases between them. This CDR3 contains 13 residues. The V gene's germline CDR1 is SGHRS and CDR2 YFSETQ. The CDR3 is CASSFIPAGEAFF. CDR3 sequence (DNA): TGCGCCAGCAGCTTTATTCCCGCTGGGGAAGCTTTCTTT.

The chain employs TRBV5-1 and TRBJ2-7; 14 nucleotides match TRBD2. Per germline, CDR1 SGHRS and CDR2 YFSETQ. V shed 4 bases, J shed 9 bases, and the junction held 6 bases outside the gene matches. The CDR3 has 14 residues. The CDR3 nucleotides read TGCGCCAGCAGCATGGGACTAGCGGGAGTTCGGCAGTACTTC. Translated, it gives CASSMGLAGVRQYF.

Worth noting for this clone: Distinct nucleotide sequences in the sample also encode this CDR3. This sequence joins TRBV5-6 and TRBJ1-1; D unclear. The V gene lost 0 bases and the J gene lost 5 bases, with 2 bases spanning the gap. The CDR3 length is 11 residues. The germline V gene encodes CDR1 SGHDT and CDR2 YYEEEE. CDR3 nucleotides: TGTGCCAGCAGCTTGGAGACTGAAGCTTTCTTT. It yields the protein CASSLETEAFF.

V gene TRBV7-8 combines with J gene TRBJ1-5, with 9 positions matching TRBD1. This CDR3 is built from 22 residues. After removal of 5 bases from V and 3 bases from J, the junction contained 26 bases not matched to a gene. In germline, CDR1 is SGHVS, CDR2 FQNEAQ. DNA of the CDR3: TGTGCCAGCAGCCCTTTCATACTTCCTATGGGGAGACAGGGGGGGCCCAATCAGCCCCAGCATTTT. It yields the protein CASSPFILPMGRQGGPNQPQHF.

Note on this clone: At the DNA level, this CDR3 is encoded by other sequences in the same sample as well. The chain has TRBV5-1 and TRBJ2-2; D assignment may be TRBD1 or TRBD2 (5 bases each). The germline gives CDR1 SGHRS, CDR2 YFSETQ. There are 15 residues in the CDR3. Trimming removed 2 bases at V and 4 bases at J, with 12 bases between. CDR3 sequence reads: CASSLAEGSTGELFF. CDR3 DNA: TGCGCCAGCAGCTTAGCCGAGGGGAGCACCGGGGAGCTGTTTTTT.

For this clone: Other DNA variants within this sample encode the same CDR3. The chain is built from TRBV5-1 and TRBJ2-7; 9 nucleotides agree with TRBD1. Germline values: CDR1 SGHRS, CDR2 YFSETQ. V shed 4 bases, J shed 3 bases, and the junction held 5 bases outside the gene matches. The CDR3 contains 14 residues. CDR3 region: CASSPRQGVYEQYF. The CDR3 DNA is TGCGCCAGCAGCCCTCGACAGGGGGTCTACGAGCAGTACTTC.

On this clone itself: In the same sample, other DNA sequences code for this CDR3. J is TRBJ2-3 and V is TRBV5-1; D remains unclear. CDR3 length equals 14 residues. Trimming removed 0 bases at V and 2 bases at J, with 7 bases between. The V gene's germline CDR1 is SGHRS and CDR2 YFSETQ. The CDR3: CASSLAGFTDTQYF. The CDR3 DNA reads TGCGCCAGCAGCTTGGCTGGGTTCACAGATACGCAGTATTTT.

The V gene is TRBV6-5, the J gene TRBJ1-1; 7 nucleotides agree with TRBD1. The trim removed 2 bases at V and 10 bases at J, leaving 7 bases unmatched. CDR1 and CDR2 from the germline V gene are MNHEY and SVGAGI. The CDR3 loop spans 13 amino acids. CDR3 residues: CASSYDRALGAFF. CDR3 bases: TGTGCCAGCAGTTACGACAGGGCCCTGGGAGCTTTCTTT.

This chain connects TRBV6-5 to TRBJ2-7; TRBD1 aligns across 10 bases. Trimming took 10 bases from V and 4 from J; bases not matched to a gene: 10. The CDR3 runs to 14 residues. Germline assignment: CDR1 MNHEY and CDR2 SVGAGI. The CDR3 protein is CATKRGTGEYEQYF. DNA of the CDR3: TGTGCCACGAAACGGGGGACAGGGGAATACGAGCAGTACTTC.

The gene calls are TRBV4-2 and TRBJ2-1; maybe TRBD1 (6 bases). The CDR3 totals 12 residues. Germline CDR1 LGHNA, CDR2 YNFKEQ. V was trimmed by 1 base and J by 15 bases, leaving 13 bases between them. The CDR3 protein is CASSQVDSGRFF. CDR3 in DNA: TGTGCCAGCAGCCAAGTGGACAGCGGTAGGTTCTTC.

The chain joins TRBV6-6 to TRBJ2-5; D unresolved. The CDR3 consists of 14 residues. CDR1 and CDR2 (germline): MNHNY, SVGAGI (reference sequence). With 1 base removed from V and 0 bases from J, the gap between germline ends came to 6 bases. The CDR3, as DNA: TGTGCCAGCAGTTACTTTTCCGACCAAGAGACCCAGTACTTC. As protein: CASSYFSDQETQYF.